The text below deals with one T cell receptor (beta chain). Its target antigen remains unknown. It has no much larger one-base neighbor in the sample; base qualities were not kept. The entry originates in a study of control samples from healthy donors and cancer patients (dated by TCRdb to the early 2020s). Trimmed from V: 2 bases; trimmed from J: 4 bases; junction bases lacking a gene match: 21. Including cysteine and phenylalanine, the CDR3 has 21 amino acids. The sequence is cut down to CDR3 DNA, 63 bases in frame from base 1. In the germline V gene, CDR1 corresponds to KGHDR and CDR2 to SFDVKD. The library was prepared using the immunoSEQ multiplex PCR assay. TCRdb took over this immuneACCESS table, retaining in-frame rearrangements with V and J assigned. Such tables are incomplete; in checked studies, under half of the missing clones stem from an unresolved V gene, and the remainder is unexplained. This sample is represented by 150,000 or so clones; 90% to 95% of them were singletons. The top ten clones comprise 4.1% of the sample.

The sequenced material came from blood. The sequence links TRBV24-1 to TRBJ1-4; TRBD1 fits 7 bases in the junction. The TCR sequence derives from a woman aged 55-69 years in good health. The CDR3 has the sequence CATSDSRQGTVALYYNEKLFF. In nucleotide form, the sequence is TGTGCCACCAGTGATTCCCGACAGGGAACGGTGGCCCTTTACTATAATGAAAAACTGTTTTTT.